A single sample is the source of the 32 T cell receptor beta chains below, sequenced in a study of patients and donors after allogeneic stem cell transplantation. Each CDR3 protein gets one entry after TCRdb re-called the RT-PCR reads with MiXCR. This table holds more than 850,000 distinct CDR3 sequences, roughly 18% found once. Sequences were obtained from blood, either unsorted or a sorted T cell fraction (not recorded which). The receptors derive from a human donor who was either an allogeneic HSCT recipient or a stem cell or donor lymphocyte infusion donor (not recorded which). It is not recorded whose cells these are; they may come from a transplant donor.

This chain joins TRBV5-6 and TRBJ1-6; unclear D gene. The CDR3 covers 14 residues. CDR1 is SGHDT and CDR2 is YYEEEE in the germline V gene. The V and J ends lost 8 bases and 7 bases respectively, with 16 bases between them. The CDR3 reads CASVSWGSNSPLHF. CDR3 nucleotides: TGTGCCAGTGTCTCGTGGGGATCGAATTCACCCCTCCACTTT.

This clonotype appeared a single time. The CDR3: CSAIRDRSQETQYF. CDR3 coding DNA: TGCAGTGCAATAAGGGACAGGAGCCAAGAGACCCAGTACTTC. The V call is TRBV20-1, the J call TRBJ2-5, with 8 bases matching TRBD1. The CDR3 is 14 amino acids. Looked up from germline, CDR1 is DFQATT and CDR2 is SNEGSKA (reference sequence). J was trimmed by 1 base and V by 6 bases; bases with no gene match: 7.

In its sample, this clonotype was seen a few times. This chain joins TRBV10-3 and TRBJ2-5, with no clear D. The CDR3 loop spans 13 amino acids. V was clipped by 2 bases and J by 5 bases, with 9 bases between them. Looked up from germline, CDR1 is ENHRY and CDR2 is SYGVKD. Here the CDR3 reads CAISEGPGETQYF. In DNA, the CDR3 is TGTGCCATCAGTGAGGGTCCTGGGGAGACCCAGTACTTC.

This clonotype was seen a handful of times. This chain connects TRBV5-1 to TRBJ2-6; TRBD1 matches 10 bases. The CDR3 is 19 residues long. J gave up 0 bases and V 0 bases, and 6 bases lay outside the gene matches. Germline CDR1 and CDR2: SGHRS and YFSETQ. The CDR3 reads CASSLEGTGVTSGANVLTF. Written as DNA, the CDR3 is TGCGCCAGCAGCTTGGAGGGGACAGGGGTGACCTCTGGGGCCAACGTCCTGACTTTC.

This clonotype was picked up a small number of times. The CDR3 reads CSARGGRNEQFF. The DNA for the CDR3 is TGCAGTGCCCGCGGGGGGCGCAATGAGCAGTTCTTC. The chain is built from TRBV20-1 and TRBJ2-1; TRBD2 agrees at 8 bases. CDR3 size: 12 residues. CDR1 and CDR2 (germline): DFQATT, SNEGSKA (reference sequence). The J segment lost 6 bases and the V segment lost 6 bases, leaving 4 bases of the junction unmatched.

The V call is TRBV7-9, the J call TRBJ2-5; the D gene is possibly TRBD2 (6 bases). V was clipped by 3 bases and J by 4 bases, with 15 bases between them. The CDR3 is 15 residues long. Germline V CDR1 and CDR2: SEHNR, FQNEAQ (reference sequence). The CDR3 DNA reads as TGTGCCAGCAGCTTTGACGGGGGTGTAAGAGAGACCCAGTACTTC. Translation gives CASSFDGGVRETQYF.

DNA for the CDR3: TGTGCCAGCAGACCCGGGACTAGCGGCCAAGAGACCCAGTACTTC. As protein: CASRPGTSGQETQYF. The rearrangement joins TRBV21-1 to TRBJ2-5; the table calls TRBD2, which could not be checked here. TRBV21-1 is designated a pseudogene. CDR3 size: 15 residues.

The CDR3 is CASSLVGLLGAGTDTQYF. CDR3 nucleotides: TGTGCCAGCAGCTTAGTAGGTCTCTTGGGGGCTGGCACAGATACGCAGTATTTT. The gene calls are TRBV11-1 and TRBJ2-3, with D possibly being TRBD1 (6 bases). This CDR3 region has 18 residues. Germline V lookup: CDR1 SGHAT, CDR2 FQDESV (reference sequence). V gave up 1 base and J gave up 1 base, with 18 bases separating them.

This clonotype was counted only a few times. The rearrangement uses TRBV5-1 and TRBJ2-1, with a possible D match to TRBD1 (6 bases). Germline values: CDR1 SGHRS, CDR2 YFSETQ. The CDR3 is 15 residues long. Trimming stripped 0 bases from V and 7 bases from J, with 14 bases between. The CDR3 loop reads CASSLEGGEGNEQFF. In DNA form, the CDR3 reads TGCGCCAGCAGCTTGGAAGGGGGAGAGGGAAATGAGCAGTTCTTC. Looking up the rest from reference TRBV5-1 and TRBJ2-1 gives the full variable domain: KAGVTQTPRYLIKTRGQQVTLSCSPISGHRSVSWYQQTPGQGLQFLFEYFSETQRNKGNFPGRFSGRQFSNSRSEMNVSTLELGDSALYLCASSLEGGEGNEQFFGPGTRLTVL.

This clonotype was seen only a few times. CDR3 in amino acids: CASLKPPVGGNTEAFF. In nucleotides, the CDR3 is TGTGCCAGCCTGAAGCCCCCGGTGGGAGGGAACACTGAAGCTTTCTTT. The V gene is TRBV6-1, the J gene TRBJ1-1, with unresolved D. This CDR3 comprises 16 residues. The germline V gene has CDR1 MNHNS and CDR2 SASEGT. V lost 8 bases and J lost 1, with 20 bases in between.

This clonotype was recorded a few times. The chain carries TRBV18 and TRBJ1-2; D gene uncertain. The CDR3 extends over 12 amino acids. Germline assignment: CDR1 KGHSH and CDR2 LQKENI. The V and J ends lost 6 bases and 5 bases respectively, with 10 bases between them. The CDR3 coding sequence is TGTGCCAGCTCTCGGATTCCTTATGGCTACACCTTC. Protein sequence: CASSRIPYGYTF. The full variable domain, rest sourced from reference TRBV18 and TRBJ1-2, is NAGVMQNPRHLVRRRGQEARLRCSPMKGHSHVYWYRQLPEEGLKFMVYLQKENIIDESGMPKERFSAEFPKEGPSILRIQQVVRGDSAAYFCASSRIPYGYTFGSGTRLTVV.

The rearrangement uses TRBV6-5 and TRBJ2-7, with 8 bases that match TRBD2. Per the germline V gene, CDR1 is MNHEY and CDR2 is SVGAGI. CDR3 length: 15 amino acids. V lost 0 bases to trimming and J lost 3 bases; unmatched junction nucleotides: 4. DNA for the CDR3: TGTGCCAGCAGTTACTCAGCGGGGGCGAGCTACGAGCAGTACTTC. Amino acid sequence: CASSYSAGASYEQYF.

This chain joins TRBV20-1 and TRBJ2-6, with no clear D. CDR1 DFQATT and CDR2 SNEGSKA come from the germline V gene (reference sequence). The CDR3 is 13 amino acids. V was clipped by 6 bases and J by 2 bases, with 8 bases between them. CDR3 region: CSAENPGANVLTF. CDR3 nucleotides: TGCAGTGCCGAGAACCCTGGGGCCAACGTCCTGACTTTC.

This clonotype was picked up a small number of times. The chain uses TRBV3-1 and TRBJ1-2, with 8 nucleotides matching TRBD1. After removal of 2 bases from V and 10 bases from J, the junction contained 9 bases not matched to a gene. The CDR3 extends over 14 amino acids. The V gene's germline CDR1 is LGHDT and CDR2 YNNKEL (reference sequence). The CDR3 region has the DNA TGTGCCAGCAGCCAATACGGACAGGGAGAAGACTACACCTTC. It is translated as CASSQYGQGEDYTF.

This clonotype was seen more than once but under ten times. V and J are TRBV5-6 and TRBJ2-1; possible D gene TRBD1, 5 bases. The V gene's germline CDR1 is SGHDT and CDR2 YYEEEE. CDR3 length: 15 amino acids. V was clipped by 3 bases and J by 3 bases, with 13 bases between them. CDR3 bases: TGTGCCAGCAGCTCGGACAAATGGGGCTACAATGAGCAGTTCTTC. Protein sequence: CASSSDKWGYNEQFF.

This clonotype was counted ten times or more. The chain links TRBV7-9 to TRBJ2-6; no clear D. The ends were cut back, 3 bases at V and 4 bases at J, with 4 bases in the middle. CDR3 length equals 13 residues. The germline gives CDR1 SEHNR, CDR2 FQNEAQ (reference sequence). CDR3 in DNA: TGTGCCAGCAGCTTTCTCGGGGCCAACGTCCTGACTTTC. Translated, it gives CASSFLGANVLTF.

This clonotype has at least ten counts. For the CDR3, the DNA is TGTGCCAGCTCACCATCCCAAGAGACCCAGTACTTC. It encodes CASSPSQETQYF. The chain combines TRBV18 with TRBJ2-5; D not certain. CDR1 KGHSH and CDR2 LQKENI come from the germline V gene. The V end lost 2 bases, the J end lost 1 base, and 2 bases lay between the germline ends. The CDR3 covers 12 residues.

The chain carries TRBV25-1 and TRBJ2-5, with no clear D. The CDR3 contains 15 residues. V lost 4 bases, J lost 1 base, and 13 bases lay in between. Germline assignment: CDR1 MGHDK and CDR2 SYGVNS. The CDR3: CASSVGRTLQETQYF. The CDR3 DNA is TGTGCCAGCAGTGTAGGAAGAACACTCCAAGAGACCCAGTACTTC.

The rearrangement joins TRBV20-1 to TRBJ1-6; possible D gene TRBD1, 5 bases. The CDR3 contains 17 residues. The germline gives CDR1 DFQATT, CDR2 SNEGSKA (reference sequence). V shed 0 bases and J shed 0 bases, with 12 bases lying between them. The CDR3 region has the DNA TGCAGTGCTAGAGATATAGTGGGGGTCTCCTATAATTCACCCCTCCACTTT. It yields the protein CSARDIVGVSYNSPLHF.

The CDR3 DNA reads TGTGCCAGCAGTCTGCTCTTTGGACGCCTCAGCCACACTGAAGCTTTCTTT. Encoded protein: CASSLLFGRLSHTEAFF. The rearrangement joins TRBV12-3 or TRBV12-4 to TRBJ1-1; D uncertain. CDR3 length: 17 residues. V was cut by 5 bases and J by 3 bases, with 22 bases left in between.

In DNA, the CDR3 is TGCGCCAGCAGCCAAATTCGGACTGCGAGCTCCTACGAGCAGTACTTC. Amino acid sequence: CASSQIRTASSYEQYF. The chain carries TRBV4-3 and TRBJ2-7; maybe TRBD2 (5 bases). V was cut by 2 bases and J by 0 bases, with 14 bases left in between. This CDR3 has 16 residues. The germline V gene has CDR1 LGHNA and CDR2 YSLEER.

This chain connects TRBV5-1 to TRBJ2-1, with 8 positions matching TRBD2. The germline CDR1 and CDR2 sequences are SGHRS and YFSETQ. V dropped 4 bases and J dropped 3; count of bases not matched to a gene: 12. There are 17 residues in the CDR3. The CDR3 DNA reads TGCGCCAGCAGCCCGAACCGACTAAGCGGGGGCTACAATGAGCAGTTCTTC. Amino acid sequence: CASSPNRLSGGYNEQFF.

Comments on this clonotype: This may come from a read error, since a much larger clone is one base off. This chain links TRBV7-9 with TRBJ2-3, with 7 bases fitting TRBD1. CDR1 is SEHNR and CDR2 is FQNEAQ in the germline V gene (reference sequence). Trimming at V came to 4 bases and at J to 2 bases, leaving 3 bases not matched to a gene. The CDR3 covers 14 residues. The CDR3 loop is CASSSGQVTDTQYF. CDR3 in DNA: TGTGCCAGCAGCTCCGGACAGGTCACAGATACGCAGTATTTT.

The chain recombines TRBV27 with TRBJ2-1, with D possibly TRBD2 on 5 matching bases. With 1 base removed from V and 6 bases from J, the gap between germline ends came to 10 bases. CDR3 length: 14 residues. CDR1 MNHEY and CDR2 SMNVEV come from the germline V gene (reference sequence). The CDR3 region is CASSLYGVFNEQFF. The CDR3 bases are TGTGCCAGCAGTTTATACGGGGTCTTCAATGAGCAGTTCTTC.

This clonotype appeared once. The chain couples TRBV30 to TRBJ2-3; D is undetermined. V lost 4 bases to trimming and J lost 0 bases, with 8 bases between them. The CDR3 runs to 13 residues. Germline V lookup: CDR1 GTSNPN, CDR2 SVGIG (reference sequence). The CDR3 loop reads CAWTHDSTDTQYF. Here the CDR3 DNA reads TGTGCCTGGACACATGATAGCACAGATACGCAGTATTTT.

J is TRBJ1-5 and V is TRBV20-1; TRBD1 might be the D (5 bases). Per the germline V gene, CDR1 is DFQATT and CDR2 is SNEGSKA (reference sequence). This CDR3 is built from 16 residues. V gave up 1 base and J gave up 7 bases, with 20 bases separating them. The CDR3 DNA sequence: TGCAGTGCTAGAGTTCAAGGGACCGCGATATTACAGCCCCAGCATTTT. It is translated as CSARVQGTAILQPQHF.

This clonotype was seen many times. The CDR3 sequence: CSVERHPPNEQFF. The CDR3 DNA is TGCAGCGTTGAAAGGCATCCACCCAATGAGCAGTTCTTC. The V call is TRBV29-1, the J call TRBJ2-1, with D hard to call. The germline gives CDR1 SQVTM, CDR2 ANQGSEA. CDR3 size: 13 residues. V lost 2 bases to trimming and J lost 6 bases, with 11 bases between them.

This chain uses TRBV5-1 with TRBJ2-1, with D perhaps TRBD1 (5 bases). The CDR3 totals 15 residues. Germline V lookup: CDR1 SGHRS, CDR2 YFSETQ. Trimming removed 1 base from V and 7 bases from J, with 15 bases in between. CDR3: CASSLKSGIENEQFF. CDR3 nucleotide sequence: TGCGCCAGCAGCTTGAAGTCAGGGATTGAGAATGAGCAGTTCTTC.

This clonotype was seen only a few times. The CDR3 loop is CSARDSSGDSTDTQYF. The CDR3 DNA is TGCAGTGCTAGAGATTCTAGCGGGGATAGCACAGATACGCAGTATTTT. The chain uses TRBV20-1 and TRBJ2-3; TRBD2 matches at 9 bases. From germline, CDR1 is DFQATT and CDR2 SNEGSKA (reference sequence). The CDR3 is 16 amino acids. The V gene end was trimmed by 0 bases and the J gene end by 0 bases; junction bases not matched to a gene: 4.

The gene calls are TRBV19 and TRBJ2-6; D gene unclear. V lost 5 bases and J lost 5, with 1 base in between. The CDR3 extends over 11 amino acids. From germline, CDR1 is LNHDA and CDR2 SQIVND (reference sequence). CDR3 protein: CASSRANVLTF. The DNA for the CDR3 is TGTGCCAGTAGTCGGGCCAACGTCCTGACTTTC. Supplemented by reference TRBV19 and TRBJ2-6, the full variable domain reads DGGITQSPKYLFRKEGQNVTLSCEQNLNHDAMYWYRQDPGQGLRLIYYSQIVNDFQKGDIAEGYSVSREKKESFPLTVTSAQKNPTAFYLCASSRANVLTFGAGSRLTVL.

This clonotype was recorded at least ten times. The chain is built from TRBV4-3 and TRBJ2-7, with 10 nucleotides matching TRBD1. This CDR3 has 18 amino acids. Trimming at V came to 1 base and at J to 0 bases, leaving 9 bases not matched to a gene. Germline V gene sequence: CDR1 LGHNA, CDR2 YSLEER. CDR3 in DNA: TGCGCCAGCAGCCAAGCCATCATGACAGGGGGCTACTCCTACGAGCAGTACTTC. It is translated as CASSQAIMTGGYSYEQYF.

V and J are TRBV5-8 and TRBJ2-7; 7 bases line up with TRBD1. CDR1 is SGHTS and CDR2 is YDEGEE in the germline V gene. V shed 9 bases and J 4 bases; nucleotides not matched to a gene: 16. The CDR3 sequence is 15 residues long. CDR3 DNA: TGTGCCAAGGCACCCCGGGACAGAGCCAAGTACGAGCAGTACTTC. The encoded protein is CAKAPRDRAKYEQYF.